These T cell receptor beta chains were read from a single sample in a study of OX40 agonist ivuxolimab in advanced cancers. Sequenced by immunoSEQ multiplex PCR; TCRdb stores in-frame clones only, minus some. Seen here are tens of thousands of clones, roughly 85% observed once, and the top ten hold roughly 35%. Sample: CD4+ or CD8+ T cells sorted from blood, taken in a trial of the OX40 agonist ivuxolimab. The receptors stem from an adult with an advanced solid tumor such as melanoma, head and neck, liver or kidney cancer. Both conserved end residues are part of each CDR3. A D gene is named only where the DNA matches it firmly. Part of the rows lack a size; the others show once, few, many or a class for expanded clones.

>TRBJ2-5|TRBV7-6|.|.
TGTGCCAGCAGCGAAGGACCCGAAGAGACCCAGTACTTC
CASSEGPEETQYF
>TRBJ1-2|TRBV4-3|TRBD1|.
TGCGCCAGCAGCCAGGAGACAGGGAGTCAGGGCTACACCTTC
CASSQETGSQGYTF
>TRBJ1-1|TRBV19|.|medium-sized
TGTGCCAGTAGTGCACAGGGCTCGGCTGAAGCTTTCTTT
CASSAQGSAEAFF
>TRBJ2-7|TRBV2|.|.
TGTGCCAGCAGTGAGGTTCGACACGAGCAGTACTTC
CASSEVRHEQYF
>TRBJ2-7|TRBV7-8|TRBD2|.
TGTGCCAGCAGCTTCGGGGGGGCCACCTACGAGCAGTACTTC
CASSFGGATYEQYF
>TRBJ1-5|TRBV19|.|.
TGTGCCAGTACTCCGGGGGGATCTAGCAATCAGCCCCAGCATTTT
CASTPGGSSNQPQHF
>TRBJ1-1|TRBV7-9|.|.
TGTGCCAGCAGCCCTGCCACAGGGAGGAACACTGAAGCTTTCTTT
CASSPATGRNTEAFF
>TRBJ2-1|TRBV2|TRBD2|.
TGTGCCAGCAGCGGACTAGAAAATGAGCAGTTCTTC
CASSGLENEQFF
>TRBJ2-1|TRBV5-1|.|.
TGCGCCAGCAGTTCCCCTCAAATTGGGGGAGTTACCTACAATGAGCAGTTCTTC
CASSSPQIGGVTYNEQFF
>TRBJ2-5|TRBV9|TRBD1|.
TGTGCCAGCAGCGCCGGGACAGAAGAGACCCAGTACTTC
CASSAGTEETQYF
>TRBJ1-1|TRBV7-9|.|.
TGTGCCAGCAGCTCCATGAACACTGAAGCTTTCTTT
CASSSMNTEAFF
>TRBJ2-7|TRBV7-9|.|.
TGTGCCAGCAGCTCTCCAGGGTCCTACGAGCAGTACTTC
CASSSPGSYEQYF
>TRBJ2-2|TRBV4-3|.|.
TGCGCCAGCAGCCAAGAGCGGGACTCCACCGGGGAGCTGTTTTTT
CASSQERDSTGELFF
>TRBJ1-3|TRBV4-3|.|once
TGCGCCAGCAGCCAAGATGTTAGCTCGACAGCCACCGGGACCATATATTTT
CASSQDVSSTATGTIYF
>TRBJ1-3|TRBV6-5|.|many
TGTGCCAGCGCTTCTGGAAACACCATATATTTT
CASASGNTIYF
>TRBJ2-1|TRBV7-8|TRBD2|.
TGTGCCAGCAGCTTAAGTCGTAGCAGCGGGAAGAATGAGCAGTTCTTC
CASSLSRSSGKNEQFF
>TRBJ1-1|TRBV27|.|.
TGTGCCAGCAGTTTACTAGCAGGGATGAACACTGAAGCTTTCTTT
CASSLLAGMNTEAFF
>TRBJ2-7|TRBV6-5|.|.
TGTGCCAGCAGTTACCAGGGGAATTCCTACGAGCAGTACTTC
CASSYQGNSYEQYF
>TRBJ1-4|TRBV7-9|.|.
TGTGCCATTCCCCTCCGTAGGGATGAAAAACTGTTTTTT
CAIPLRRDEKLFF
>TRBJ2-2|TRBV9|.|.
TGTGCCAGCAGCGTAGAGTGGGGGAACGGGGAGCTGTTTTTT
CASSVEWGNGELFF
>TRBJ1-1|TRBV6-1|.|.
TGTGCCAGCATCTATGAGCTGGGGCATTACACTGAAGCTTTCTTT
CASIYELGHYTEAFF
>TRBJ1-4|TRBV28|TRBD1|.
TGTGCCAGCAGTTTGAGGGGGCAGGCTAATGAAAAACTGTTTTTT
CASSLRGQANEKLFF
>TRBJ2-1|TRBV13|TRBD2|.
TGTGCCAGCAGCTTCGGACTAGCGGGACCCAATGAGCAGTTCTTC
CASSFGLAGPNEQFF
>TRBJ2-7|TRBV7-9|.|.
TGTGCCAGCAGCTCCCCCCACGAGCAGTACTTC
CASSSPHEQYF
>TRBJ1-2|TRBV7-9|.|few
TGTGCCAGCAGCTTGGGGGTGAGGGATGGCTACACCTTC
CASSLGVRDGYTF
>TRBJ1-5|TRBV7-8|TRBD1|.
TGTGCCAGCAGCTTGGGACAGGGGGCGAGCAATCAGCCCCAGCATTTT
CASSLGQGASNQPQHF
>TRBJ2-2|TRBV6-5|.|.
TGTGCCAGCAGTTACTGGAAATCTGGGGAGCTGTTTTTT
CASSYWKSGELFF
>TRBJ2-7|TRBV7-6|TRBD2|.
TGTGCCAGCAGCTTAGGGGGGGGAATAGGGTACGAGCAGTACTTC
CASSLGGGIGYEQYF
>TRBJ2-1|TRBV4-3|TRBD2|.
TGCGCCAGCAGCCAAGAAGCCGGAGCGGGGTCCTACAATGAGCAGTTCTTC
CASSQEAGAGSYNEQFF
>TRBJ2-7|TRBV6-6|.|.
TGTGCCAGCAGCCCTCGACCTCCCTACGAGCAGTACTTC
CASSPRPPYEQYF
>TRBJ2-7|TRBV2|TRBD1|.
TGTGCCAGCAGTGATCCGAGGACAGGGGACTACGAGCAGTACTTC
CASSDPRTGDYEQYF
>TRBJ2-3|TRBV5-1|TRBD2|.
TGCGCCAGCAGCTTGCGGGAGGGACCAGATACGCAGTATTTT
CASSLREGPDTQYF
>TRBJ2-7|TRBV19|TRBD2|few
TGTGCCAGTAGTTGGGGGGGAGAGGGCAACGAGCAGTACTTC
CASSWGGEGNEQYF
>TRBJ2-7|TRBV6-5|TRBD1|once
TGTGCCAGCAGGGGGACAGGGCCGGACGAGCAGTACTTC
CASRGTGPDEQYF
>TRBJ2-3|TRBV2|.|.
TGTGTCAAAGGCCCAGATACGCAGTATTTT
CVKGPDTQYF
>TRBJ2-7|TRBV7-2|.|.
TGTGCCAGCAGCTTAGGTGGGGTAAGCTCCTACGAGCAGTACTTC
CASSLGGVSSYEQYF
>TRBJ2-7|TRBV7-2|TRBD1|.
TGTGCCAGCAGCTTGGGGACAGGGGAGGAGCAGTACTTC
CASSLGTGEEQYF
>TRBJ2-1|TRBV12-1|.|.
TGTGCCAGCAGCCTTCAGGGCAGGGGGCGCTTAAGTGAGCAGTTCTTC
CASSLQGRGRLSEQFF
>TRBJ1-4|TRBV7-8|.|.
TGTGCCAGCAGCTCGGACAGATCGAACACCCGAATCGATAATGAAAAACTGTTTTTT
CASSSDRSNTRIDNEKLFF
>TRBJ2-7|TRBV7-8|.|.
TGTGCCAGCAGCTTAGCTGGCACCGCCTACGAGCAGTACTTC
CASSLAGTAYEQYF
>TRBJ2-7|TRBV29-1|.|many
TGCAGCGTTGAGATCAGGGGAGGCGAGCAGTACTTC
CSVEIRGGEQYF
>TRBJ2-4|TRBV29-1|.|once
TGCAGCGTCACTAGTTTCCTAGAGGCCAAAAACATTCAGTACTTC
CSVTSFLEAKNIQYF
>TRBJ2-3|TRBV5-8|.|.
TGTGCCAGCAGCTTGGTCCTAGGGACAGATACGCAGTATTTT
CASSLVLGTDTQYF
>TRBJ2-1|TRBV10-2|.|.
TGCGCCAGCAGTGAGGACTACAATGAGCAGTTCTTC
CASSEDYNEQFF
>TRBJ2-7|TRBV5-1|TRBD1|.
TGCGCCAGCAGCTCCGGGACAGGGTTGTCCGAGCAGTACTTC
CASSSGTGLSEQYF
>TRBJ1-4|TRBV6-5|TRBD1|once
TGTGCCAGCAGTACGGGGACAGGGTTAGGTGAAAAACTGTTTTTT
CASSTGTGLGEKLFF
>TRBJ2-7|TRBV2|.|.
TGTGCCAGCGTCCTTCAGGGGAATTTGAACGAGCAGTACTTC
CASVLQGNLNEQYF
>TRBJ1-1|TRBV19|.|.
TGTGCCAGTAGTTTGTCGGCAGCCACTGAAGCTTTCTTT
CASSLSAATEAFF
>TRBJ1-1|TRBV5-6|.|.
TGTGCCAGCAGTAATATGAACACTGAAGCTTTCTTT
CASSNMNTEAFF
>TRBJ2-3|TRBV28|TRBD2|.
TGTGCCAGCAGTTTATATTCGCGGGAGGTTACAGATACGCAGTATTTT
CASSLYSREVTDTQYF
>TRBJ1-2|TRBV27|TRBD1|.
TGTGCCAGCAGTATCCGGACAGGGGTCTACGGCTACACCTTC
CASSIRTGVYGYTF
>TRBJ2-4|TRBV7-2|TRBD1|.
TGTGCCAGCAGCCGCTTTCAGGGGGCGCGTGCCAAAAACATTCAGTACTTC
CASSRFQGARAKNIQYF
>TRBJ2-2|TRBV7-3|.|.
TGTGCCAGCAGCTTGGACACCGGGGAGCTGTTTTTT
CASSLDTGELFF
>TRBJ2-5|TRBV28|.|once
TGTGCCAGCACTCCACCCCAGCCGAGCGAGACCCAGTACTTC
CASTPPQPSETQYF
>TRBJ1-5|TRBV4-3|TRBD1|.
TGCGCCAGCAGCCAAGCTGATATGGGACAGGGCAATCAGCCCCAGCATTTT
CASSQADMGQGNQPQHF
>TRBJ2-7|TRBV9|.|.
TGTGCCAGCAGCGTAGGGGTCGGGGAAATCTACGAGCAGTACTTC
CASSVGVGEIYEQYF
>TRBJ2-3|TRBV7-9|.|.
TGTGCCAGCAGCTTCCCACAGGGAGCAGATACGCAGTATTTT
CASSFPQGADTQYF
>TRBJ2-2|TRBV7-2|.|.
TGTGCCAGCAGCTTGCTGAACACCGGGGAGCTGTTTTTT
CASSLLNTGELFF
>TRBJ2-5|TRBV27|TRBD2|.
TGTGCCAGCAGTATCCTTAGCGGGGGATACCAAGAGACCCAGTACTTC
CASSILSGGYQETQYF
>TRBJ2-7|TRBV6-6|.|.
TGTGCCAGCAGTACCTGGGGGGCCGAGCAGTACTTC
CASSTWGAEQYF